This T cell receptor beta chain was profiled in a study of cytotoxic CD8 clonotypes in ibrutinib-treated CLL. About the research overall: Mean per-sample yields comprised about 250,000 productive templates and 94,082 productive rearrangements.

Broader study findings: While tracking circulating CD8+ T-cell counts, baseline clonality exceeded that of age-matched healthy donors. Clonality, elevated at ibrutinib response, dropped back toward baseline at progression. Public clonotypes showed up rarely, and on treatment they shrank or held steady.

For this clone: The antigen is not known.

Data came from immunoSEQ multiplex PCR; TCRdb stores just in-frame clones and leaves some out. The repertoire holds just under 70,000 clones, 68% seen once, with around 5.8% in the top ten. This TCR was sampled from a human donor with chronic lymphocytic leukemia. This specimen was PBMCs, taken after 12 months of ibrutinib treatment.

The CDR3 nucleotides read TGTGCCAGCAGTTACACGGGCCAGAATTCACCCCTCCACTTT. Its translation is CASSYTGQNSPLHF. V gene TRBV6-6 combines with J gene TRBJ1-6; D not resolved. Germline assignment: CDR1 MNHNY and CDR2 SVGAGI (reference sequence). Trimming removed 2 bases at V and 7 bases at J, with 9 bases between. This CDR3 comprises 14 residues.